This T cell receptor beta chain stems from a study of CD8+ T cells in alopecia areata. Whole-study context: Treatment with tofacitinib (6 to 18 months) was followed by 6 months off drug. General observations from the study: TCR sharing across patients was less clear than in mice, possibly HLA-related. Among the cells sequenced in scalp samples are also the resident alphabeta T cells of normal skin.

Following RNA extraction, reverse transcription yielded cDNA that acted as the sequencing template. Assay used: immunoSEQ multiplex PCR; TCRdb lists only in-frame clones, some missing. The table shows over 85,000 clones, with 40% to 55% occurring only once. The CDR3 is 10 amino acids. Germline V gene sequence: CDR1 DFQATT, CDR2 SNEGSKA (reference sequence). V was trimmed by 6 bases and J by 5 bases, leaving 7 bases between them. The table lists this clone with a few counts. Its antigen is unidentified. Collected material from alopecia areata patients comprised lesional scalp punch biopsies and peripheral blood.

The sequenced sample was CD4+ T cells sorted from blood. This clonotype was obtained from a human donor with alopecia areata. The rearrangement joins TRBV20-1 to TRBJ2-5, with unresolved D. The CDR3 DNA is TGCAGTGCACTGTTTGAGACCCAGTACTTC. Its protein is CSALFETQYF.